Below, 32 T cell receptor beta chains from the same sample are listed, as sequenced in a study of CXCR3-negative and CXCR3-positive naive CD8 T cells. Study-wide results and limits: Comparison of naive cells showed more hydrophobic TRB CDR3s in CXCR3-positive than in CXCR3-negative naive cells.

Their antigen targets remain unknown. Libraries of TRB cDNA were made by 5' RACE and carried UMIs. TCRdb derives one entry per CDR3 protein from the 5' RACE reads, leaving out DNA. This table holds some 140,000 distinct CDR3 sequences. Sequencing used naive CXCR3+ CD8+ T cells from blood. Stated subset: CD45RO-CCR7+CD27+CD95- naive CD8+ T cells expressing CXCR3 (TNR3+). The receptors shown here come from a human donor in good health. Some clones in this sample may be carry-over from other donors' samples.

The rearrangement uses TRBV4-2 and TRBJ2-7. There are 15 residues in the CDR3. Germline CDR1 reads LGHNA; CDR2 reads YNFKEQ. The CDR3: CASSQDFGNPYEQYF.

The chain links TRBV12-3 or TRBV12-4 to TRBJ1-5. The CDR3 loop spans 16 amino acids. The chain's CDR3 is CASSTLGPLSNQPQHF.

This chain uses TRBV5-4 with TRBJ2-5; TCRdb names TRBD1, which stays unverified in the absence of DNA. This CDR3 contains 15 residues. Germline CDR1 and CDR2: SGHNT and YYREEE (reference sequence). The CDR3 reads CASSLVGAGQETQYF.

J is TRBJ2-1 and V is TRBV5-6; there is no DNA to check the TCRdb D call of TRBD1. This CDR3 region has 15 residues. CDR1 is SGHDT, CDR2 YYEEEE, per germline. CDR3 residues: CASSLGGRTYNEQFF.

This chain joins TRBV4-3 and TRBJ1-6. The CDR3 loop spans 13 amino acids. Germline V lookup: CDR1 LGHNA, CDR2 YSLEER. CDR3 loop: CASSQESNSPLHF.

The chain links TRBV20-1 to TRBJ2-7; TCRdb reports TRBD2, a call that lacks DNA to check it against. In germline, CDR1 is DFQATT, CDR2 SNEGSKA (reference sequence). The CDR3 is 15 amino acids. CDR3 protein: CSARMTRDPSVEQYF.

This CDR3 is CASSGHSSYEQYF. The chain is built from TRBV12-3 or TRBV12-4 and TRBJ2-7. The CDR3 is 13 residues long.

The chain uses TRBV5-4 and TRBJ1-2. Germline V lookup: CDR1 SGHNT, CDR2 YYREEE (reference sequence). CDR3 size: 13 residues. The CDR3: CASRRGWDYGYTF.

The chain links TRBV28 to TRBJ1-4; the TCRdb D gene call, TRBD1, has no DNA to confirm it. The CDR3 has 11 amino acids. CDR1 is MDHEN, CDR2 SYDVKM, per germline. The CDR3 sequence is CASSSHRGLFF.

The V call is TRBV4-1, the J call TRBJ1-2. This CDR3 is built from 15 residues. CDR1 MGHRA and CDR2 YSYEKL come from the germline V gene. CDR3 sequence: CASSPTVNFNYGYTF.

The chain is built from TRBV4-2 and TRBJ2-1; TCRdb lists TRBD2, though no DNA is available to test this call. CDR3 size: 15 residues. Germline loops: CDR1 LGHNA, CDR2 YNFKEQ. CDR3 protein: CASSQVVEGGNEQFF.

The chain's CDR3 is CASSRRGITANQKDEAFF. The rearrangement joins TRBV4-3 to TRBJ1-1. This CDR3 contains 18 residues. Germline CDR1 LGHNA, CDR2 YSLEER.

This chain's CDR3 is CACLGGCESPLHF. This chain links TRBV30 with TRBJ1-6; TCRdb returns TRBD1, unconfirmable since there is no DNA. This CDR3 is 13 amino acids long. The germline V gene has CDR1 GTSNPN and CDR2 SVGIG (reference sequence).

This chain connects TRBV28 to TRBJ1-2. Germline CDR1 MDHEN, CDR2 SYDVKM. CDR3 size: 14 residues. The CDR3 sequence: CATSWRGSYVGYTF.

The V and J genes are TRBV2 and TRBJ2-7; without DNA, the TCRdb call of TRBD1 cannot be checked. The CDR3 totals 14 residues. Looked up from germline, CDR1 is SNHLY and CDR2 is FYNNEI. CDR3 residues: CASRGTGLYYEQYF.

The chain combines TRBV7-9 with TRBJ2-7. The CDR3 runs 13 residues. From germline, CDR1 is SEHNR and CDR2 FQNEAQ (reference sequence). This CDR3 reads CASSVRTSYEQYF.

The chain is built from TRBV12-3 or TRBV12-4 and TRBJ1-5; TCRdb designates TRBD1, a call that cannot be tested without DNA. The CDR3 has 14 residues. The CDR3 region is CASGETGNYQPQHF.

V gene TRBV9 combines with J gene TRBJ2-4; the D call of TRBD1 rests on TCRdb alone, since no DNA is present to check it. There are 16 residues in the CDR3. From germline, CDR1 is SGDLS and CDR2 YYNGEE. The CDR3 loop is CASSVAPSGGKNIQYF.

CDR3 protein: CASSTLAGGDYGYTF. This sequence joins TRBV7-6 and TRBJ1-2; the D call from TCRdb, TRBD1, cannot be confirmed without DNA. The germline CDR1 and CDR2 sequences are SGHVS and FNYEAQ. The CDR3 is 15 amino acids.

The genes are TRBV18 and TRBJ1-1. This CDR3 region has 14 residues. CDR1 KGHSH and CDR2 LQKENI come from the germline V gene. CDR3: CASSPDNLNTEAFF.

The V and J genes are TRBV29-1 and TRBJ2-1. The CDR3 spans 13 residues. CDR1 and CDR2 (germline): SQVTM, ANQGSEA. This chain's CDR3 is CSVVAGFGNEQFF.

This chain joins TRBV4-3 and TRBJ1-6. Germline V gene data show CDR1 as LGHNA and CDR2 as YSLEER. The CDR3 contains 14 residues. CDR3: CASSQGAKDSPLHF.

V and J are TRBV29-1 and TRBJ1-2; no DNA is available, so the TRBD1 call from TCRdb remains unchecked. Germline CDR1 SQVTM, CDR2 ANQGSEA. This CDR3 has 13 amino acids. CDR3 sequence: CSVAVQGLYGYTF. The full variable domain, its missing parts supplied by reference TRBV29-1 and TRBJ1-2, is SAVISQKPSRDICQRGTSLTIQCQVDSQVTMMFWYRQQPGQSLTLIATANQGSEATYESGFVIDKFPISRPNLTFSTLTVSNMSPEDSSIYLCSVAVQGLYGYTFGSGTRLTVV.

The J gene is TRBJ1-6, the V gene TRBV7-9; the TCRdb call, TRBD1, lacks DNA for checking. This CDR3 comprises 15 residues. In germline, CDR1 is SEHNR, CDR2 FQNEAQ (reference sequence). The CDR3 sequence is CASSPEGASNSPLHF. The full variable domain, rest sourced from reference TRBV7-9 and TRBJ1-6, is DTGVSQNPRHKITKRGQNVTFRCDPISEHNRLYWYRQTLGQGPEFLTYFQNEAQLEKSRLLSDRFSAERPKGSFSTLEIQRTEQGDSAMYLCASSPEGASNSPLHFGNGTRLTVT.

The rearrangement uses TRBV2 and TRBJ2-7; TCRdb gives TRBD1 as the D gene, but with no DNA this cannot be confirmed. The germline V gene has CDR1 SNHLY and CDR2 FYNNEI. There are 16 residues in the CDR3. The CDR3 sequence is CASSEALRQGKGQQYF.

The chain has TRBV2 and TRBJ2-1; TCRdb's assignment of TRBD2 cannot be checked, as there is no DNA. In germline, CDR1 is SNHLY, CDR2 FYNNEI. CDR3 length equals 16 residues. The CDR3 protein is CASSDPIAGGSEEQFF.

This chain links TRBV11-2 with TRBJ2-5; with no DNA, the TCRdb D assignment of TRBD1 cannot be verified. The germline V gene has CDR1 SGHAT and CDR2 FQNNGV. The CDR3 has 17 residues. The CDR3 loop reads CASSLEAPYQQGETQYF.

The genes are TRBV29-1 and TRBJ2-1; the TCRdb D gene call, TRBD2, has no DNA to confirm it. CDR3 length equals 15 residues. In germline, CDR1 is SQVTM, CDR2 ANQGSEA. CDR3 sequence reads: CSVEDGSTSYNEQFF.

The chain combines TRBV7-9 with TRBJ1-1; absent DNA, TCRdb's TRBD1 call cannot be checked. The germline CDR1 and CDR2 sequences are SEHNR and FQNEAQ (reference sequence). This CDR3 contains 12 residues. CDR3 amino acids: CASSSTGLEAFF.

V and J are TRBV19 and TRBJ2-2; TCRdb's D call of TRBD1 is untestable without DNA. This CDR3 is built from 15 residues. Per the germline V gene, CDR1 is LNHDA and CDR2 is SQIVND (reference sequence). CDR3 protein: CASNIMGVGTGELFF.

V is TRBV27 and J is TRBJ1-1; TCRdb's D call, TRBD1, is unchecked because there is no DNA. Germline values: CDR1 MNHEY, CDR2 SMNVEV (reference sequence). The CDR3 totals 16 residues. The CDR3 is CASSLFRGTGLTEAFF.

The chain's CDR3 is CASSDQVGEPLYGYTF. V and J are TRBV7-9 and TRBJ1-2; TCRdb's D call, TRBD1, is unchecked because there is no DNA. The CDR3 has 16 residues. CDR1 and CDR2 (germline): SEHNR, FQNEAQ (reference sequence).